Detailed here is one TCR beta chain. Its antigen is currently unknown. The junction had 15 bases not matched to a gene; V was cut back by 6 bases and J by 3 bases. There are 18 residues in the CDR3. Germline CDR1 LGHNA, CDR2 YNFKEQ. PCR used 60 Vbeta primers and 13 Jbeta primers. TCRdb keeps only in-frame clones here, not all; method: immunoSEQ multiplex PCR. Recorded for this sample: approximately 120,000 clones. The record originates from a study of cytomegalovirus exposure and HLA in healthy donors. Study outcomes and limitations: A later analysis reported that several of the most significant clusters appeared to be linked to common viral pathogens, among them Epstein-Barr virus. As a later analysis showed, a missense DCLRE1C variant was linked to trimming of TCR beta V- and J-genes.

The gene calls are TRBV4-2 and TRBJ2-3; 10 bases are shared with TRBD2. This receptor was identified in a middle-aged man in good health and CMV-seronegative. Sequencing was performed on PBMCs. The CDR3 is CASRRGLAEEGSTDTQYF. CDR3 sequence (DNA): TGTGCCAGCAGGCGCGGACTAGCGGAGGAGGGTTCGACAGATACGCAGTATTTT.